Included here is one T cell receptor (beta chain) sequence, with context. Its cognate antigen is unknown. The junction had 8 bases not matched to a gene; V was cut back by 3 bases and J by 3 bases. The CDR3 is 16 amino acids. Germline lookup yields CDR1 SGDLS and CDR2 YYNGEE. Here immunoSEQ multiplex PCR was the method, and the copy in TCRdb shows in-frame clones only, minus some. Among almost 750,000 clones, roughly 72% were seen once, and the ten largest hold around 1.8%. This record belongs to a study of shared clonotypes between healthy human individuals. Study observations and caveats: Among the subsets, naive ones generally showed larger estimated richness than memory ones. Between a handful of donors, naive CD4 clonotypes were shared at a level of about 5%.

V is TRBV9 and J is TRBJ2-7, with TRBD1 matching 11 bases. What was sequenced was memory CD4+ T cells sorted from blood. Specified subset: CD45RA-negative fraction. This receptor was taken from a woman younger than 45 in good health. CDR3 amino acids: CASSEQPGTGGYEQYF. CDR3 bases: TGTGCCAGCAGCGAGCAGCCAGGGACAGGGGGCTACGAGCAGTACTTC.